The 12 T cell receptor beta chains presented below share a single source sample, sequenced in a study of OX40 agonist ivuxolimab in advanced cancers. Repertoires were generated with immunoSEQ multiplex PCR, while TCRdb's copy carries only in-frame clones and drops some. The top ten clones hold less than 7.5% of a sample with 65,000 to 75,000 clones, around 80% of them seen once. Sequences were derived from CD4+ or CD8+ T cells sorted from blood, sampled in a trial of the OX40 agonist ivuxolimab. The receptors come from an adult with an advanced solid tumor such as melanoma, head and neck, liver or kidney cancer.

The chain joins TRBV6-4 to TRBJ2-2, with unresolved D. V was clipped by 2 bases and J by 6 bases, with 19 bases between them. The CDR3 contains 17 residues. Germline CDR1 is MRHNA and CDR2 is SNTAGT. The CDR3 DNA sequence: TGTGCCAGCAGTGACCGCATCAATACGGGCCCCTCCGGGGAGCTGTTTTTT. Translation gives CASSDRINTGPSGELFF.

This chain uses TRBV6-5 with TRBJ1-5; D gene ambiguous. The V end lost 4 bases, the J end lost 9 bases, and 16 bases lay between the germline ends. This CDR3 has 14 residues. The germline V gene encodes CDR1 MNHEY and CDR2 SVGAGI. CDR3 loop: CASSSGNSRSPQHF. The CDR3 DNA reads TGTGCCAGCAGTTCGGGGAACAGCCGATCGCCCCAGCATTTT.

The rearrangement joins TRBV4-1 to TRBJ1-5; 9 positions agree with TRBD1. V dropped 4 bases and J dropped 4; count of bases not matched to a gene: 11. Germline V gene lookup returns CDR1 MGHRA and CDR2 YSYEKL. This CDR3 has 17 residues. Written as DNA, the CDR3 is TGCGCCAGCAGCCTCACTCCGGCGACAGGGGGTAATCAGCCCCAGCATTTT. Protein sequence: CASSLTPATGGNQPQHF.

The chain combines TRBV19 with TRBJ2-5; D is possibly TRBD1 or TRBD2 (5 bases each). CDR1 LNHDA and CDR2 SQIVND come from the germline V gene (reference sequence). The CDR3 is 13 residues long. V lost 3 bases to trimming and J lost 5 bases, with 10 bases between them. The CDR3 region has the DNA TGTGCCAGTAGTATTGGGGGAAGGGAGACCCAGTACTTC. Amino acids: CASSIGGRETQYF.

The gene calls are TRBV6-1 and TRBJ2-3; maybe TRBD2 (5 bases). This CDR3 contains 14 residues. Germline CDR1 reads MNHNS; CDR2 reads SASEGT. The germline V and J ends were trimmed by 0 bases and 5 bases, with 9 bases remaining between them. The CDR3 sequence: CASSEARVGDTQYF. The DNA of the CDR3 is TGTGCCAGCAGTGAAGCGCGGGTTGGAGATACGCAGTATTTT.

The chain joins TRBV2 to TRBJ2-1; possibly TRBD2 for D (7 bases). The CDR3 runs 16 residues. Germline values: CDR1 SNHLY, CDR2 FYNNEI. V was pared by 2 bases and J by 0 bases, with 11 bases between. The CDR3 coding sequence is TGTGCCAGCAGTGAAAGAGGGGGGGCCTCCTACAATGAGCAGTTCTTC. It is translated as CASSERGGASYNEQFF.

This clone came up a few times. The chain joins TRBV5-1 to TRBJ1-2; 8 nucleotides match TRBD1. CDR1 is SGHRS and CDR2 is YFSETQ in the germline V gene. The CDR3 runs 14 residues. After removal of 4 bases from V and 7 bases from J, the junction contained 9 bases not matched to a gene. The CDR3 protein is CASSLSGTGVGYTF. In DNA, the CDR3 is TGCGCCAGCAGCCTATCCGGGACAGGCGTTGGCTACACCTTC. The variable domain in full, with the rest retrieved from reference TRBV5-1 and TRBJ1-2, is KAGVTQTPRYLIKTRGQQVTLSCSPISGHRSVSWYQQTPGQGLQFLFEYFSETQRNKGNFPGRFSGRQFSNSRSEMNVSTLELGDSALYLCASSLSGTGVGYTFGSGTRLTVV.

This chain joins TRBV7-8 and TRBJ2-1; possibly TRBD1 for D (6 bases). The germline CDR1 and CDR2 sequences are SGHVS and FQNEAQ. V shed 5 bases and J shed 15 bases, with 17 bases lying between them. The CDR3 totals 12 residues. The CDR3 bases are TGTGCCAGCAGCCCACTAGGGGGAGAGGTGTTCTTC. It yields the protein CASSPLGGEVFF.

The chain employs TRBV19 and TRBJ1-1; TRBD1 aligns across 8 bases. The CDR3 length is 18 residues. Germline assignment: CDR1 LNHDA and CDR2 SQIVND (reference sequence). J was trimmed by 3 bases and V by 1 base; bases with no gene match: 13. The CDR3: CASSIGSDRGDKDTEAFF. The CDR3, as DNA: TGTGCCAGTAGTATAGGATCCGACAGGGGCGACAAGGACACTGAAGCTTTCTTT.

CDR3 amino acids: CASSIQHTGELFF. The DNA for the CDR3 is TGTGCCAGTAGTATCCAGCACACCGGGGAGCTGTTTTTT. The chain couples TRBV19 to TRBJ2-2; D is uncertain. Trimming left V 3 bases short and J 3 bases short, with 5 bases between. This CDR3 contains 13 residues. Germline CDR1 is LNHDA and CDR2 is SQIVND (reference sequence).

The V and J genes are TRBV28 and TRBJ1-2; maybe TRBD1 (6 bases). Trimming cost V 6 bases and J 7 bases, with 18 bases left between them. Germline-derived CDR1 and CDR2 are MDHEN and SYDVKM. This CDR3 has 14 amino acids. CDR3 nucleotides: TGTGCCAGCAGCCTCATACAGGGTCGACCTGGCTACACCTTC. Translating gives CASSLIQGRPGYTF.

The chain has TRBV21-1 and TRBJ2-7; the D call TRBD2 from the table was never checked on the DNA. TRBV21-1 is labeled a pseudogene. The CDR3 consists of 17 residues. The DNA for the CDR3 is TGTGCCATCCCGGGACTAGCGGGAGGTCCTAGCTCCTACGAGCAGTACTTC. Translating gives CAIPGLAGGPSSYEQYF.